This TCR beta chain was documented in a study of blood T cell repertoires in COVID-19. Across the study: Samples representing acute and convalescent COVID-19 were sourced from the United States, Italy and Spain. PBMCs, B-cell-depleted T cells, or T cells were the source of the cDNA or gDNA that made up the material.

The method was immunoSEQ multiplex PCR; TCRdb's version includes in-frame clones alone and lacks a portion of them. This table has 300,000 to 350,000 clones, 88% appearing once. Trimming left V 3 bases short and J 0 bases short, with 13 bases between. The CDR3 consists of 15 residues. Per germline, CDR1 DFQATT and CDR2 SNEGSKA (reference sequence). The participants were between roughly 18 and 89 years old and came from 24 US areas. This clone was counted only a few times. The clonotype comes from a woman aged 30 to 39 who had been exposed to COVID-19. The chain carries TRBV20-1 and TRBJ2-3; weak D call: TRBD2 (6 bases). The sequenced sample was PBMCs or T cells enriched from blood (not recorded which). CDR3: CSASPSVRSTDTQYF. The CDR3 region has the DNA TGCAGTGCTAGTCCTAGCGTCAGAAGCACAGATACGCAGTATTTT.